This paragraph reports one T cell receptor (beta chain). Its target is not known. These data originate in a study of human T cells and chemical hapten exposure. Findings and caveats of the study: Expanded TCRs created a significantly greater count of big CDR3 similarity clusters than controls did.

Per the original data handling: TCR counts had a median of about 94,000 per sample and spanned about 23,224 to 690,600. One entry per CDR3 protein results from TCRdb running MiXCR on the RACE reads. None of the V and J calls come from the authors' own analysis; TCRdb made them. The sample holds 89,000 or so distinct CDR3 sequences; 7.5% to 9.5% are singletons and the top ten take 2.6%. Germline V gene lookup returns CDR1 SNHLY and CDR2 FYNNEI. This CDR3 region has 16 residues. J gave up 7 bases and V 1 base, and 2 bases lay outside the gene matches. Regarding time point: pre-sensitization, week 0. Documented treatment: therapeutic diphenylcyclopropenone sensitization with weekly scalp DPC.

The chain combines TRBV2 with TRBJ1-6; 12 bases agree with TRBD1. This clonotype was sampled from a man between 40 and 49 years old with alopecia areata. Some clones in this sample may be carry-over from other donors' samples. The specimen comprised whole blood, sampled in connection with sensitization to the hapten diphenylcyclopropenone (DPC). Written as DNA, the CDR3 is TGTGCCAGCAGTGAAGGGGACAGGGGGCACAATTCACCCCTCCACTTT. Its translation: CASSEGDRGHNSPLHF.